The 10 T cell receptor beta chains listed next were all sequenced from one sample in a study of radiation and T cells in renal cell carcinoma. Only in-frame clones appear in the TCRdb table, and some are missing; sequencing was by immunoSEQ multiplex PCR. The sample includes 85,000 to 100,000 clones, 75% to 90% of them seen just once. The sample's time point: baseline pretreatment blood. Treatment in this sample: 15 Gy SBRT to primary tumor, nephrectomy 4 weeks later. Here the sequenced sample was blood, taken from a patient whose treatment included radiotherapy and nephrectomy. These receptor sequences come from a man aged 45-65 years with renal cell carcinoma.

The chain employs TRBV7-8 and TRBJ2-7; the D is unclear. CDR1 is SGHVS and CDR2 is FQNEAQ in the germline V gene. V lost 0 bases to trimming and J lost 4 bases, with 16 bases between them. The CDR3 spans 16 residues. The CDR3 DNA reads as TGTGCCAGCAGCTTAGCTTCCCTGGGCCTGTTGTACGAGCAGTACTTC. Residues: CASSLASLGLLYEQYF.

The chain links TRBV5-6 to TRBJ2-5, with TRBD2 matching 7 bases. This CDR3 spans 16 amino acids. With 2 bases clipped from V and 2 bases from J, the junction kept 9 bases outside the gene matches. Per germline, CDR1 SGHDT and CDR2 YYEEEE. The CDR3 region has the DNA TGTGCCAGCAGCTTCGATCCAAGCGGGGCTCAAGAGACCCAGTACTTC. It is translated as CASSFDPSGAQETQYF.

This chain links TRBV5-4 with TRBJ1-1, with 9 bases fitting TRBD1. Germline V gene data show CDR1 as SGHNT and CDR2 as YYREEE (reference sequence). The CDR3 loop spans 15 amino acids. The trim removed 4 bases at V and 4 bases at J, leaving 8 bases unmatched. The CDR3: CASSDPGQGSTEAFF. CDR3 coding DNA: TGTGCCAGCAGCGATCCGGGACAGGGTTCCACTGAAGCTTTCTTT.

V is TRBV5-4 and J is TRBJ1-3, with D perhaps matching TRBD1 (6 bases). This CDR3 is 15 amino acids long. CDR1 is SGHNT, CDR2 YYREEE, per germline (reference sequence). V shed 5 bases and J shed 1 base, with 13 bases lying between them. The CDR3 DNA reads TGTGCCAGCAGTGTGGACAGCCTATCTGGAAACACCATATATTTT. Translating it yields CASSVDSLSGNTIYF.

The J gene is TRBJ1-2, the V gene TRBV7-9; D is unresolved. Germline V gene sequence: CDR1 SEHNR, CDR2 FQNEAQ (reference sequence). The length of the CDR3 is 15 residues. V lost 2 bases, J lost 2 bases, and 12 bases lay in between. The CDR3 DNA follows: TGTGCCAGCAGCTTAAGCGGCAGCCCAAACTATGGCTACACCTTC. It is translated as CASSLSGSPNYGYTF. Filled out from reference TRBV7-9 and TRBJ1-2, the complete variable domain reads DTGVSQNPRHKITKRGQNVTFRCDPISEHNRLYWYRQTLGQGPEFLTYFQNEAQLEKSRLLSDRFSAERPKGSFSTLEIQRTEQGDSAMYLCASSLSGSPNYGYTFGSGTRLTVV.

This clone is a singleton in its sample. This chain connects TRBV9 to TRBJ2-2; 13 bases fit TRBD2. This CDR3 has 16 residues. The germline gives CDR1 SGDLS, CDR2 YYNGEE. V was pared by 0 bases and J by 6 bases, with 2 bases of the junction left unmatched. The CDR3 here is CASSVVGTSGAGELFF. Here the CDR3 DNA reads TGTGCCAGCAGCGTAGTTGGGACTAGCGGGGCCGGGGAGCTGTTTTTT.

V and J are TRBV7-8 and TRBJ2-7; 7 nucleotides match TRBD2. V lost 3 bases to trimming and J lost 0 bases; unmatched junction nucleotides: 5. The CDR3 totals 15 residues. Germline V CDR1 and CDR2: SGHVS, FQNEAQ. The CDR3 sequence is CASSFAGTNSYEQYF. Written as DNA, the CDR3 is TGTGCCAGCAGCTTTGCCGGGACTAACTCCTACGAGCAGTACTTC. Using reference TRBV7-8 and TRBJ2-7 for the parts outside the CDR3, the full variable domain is GAGVSQSPRYKVAKRGQDVALRCDPISGHVSLFWYQQALGQGPEFLTYFQNEAQLDKSGLPSDRFFAERPEGSVSTLKIQRTQQEDSAVYLCASSFAGTNSYEQYFGPGTRLTVT.

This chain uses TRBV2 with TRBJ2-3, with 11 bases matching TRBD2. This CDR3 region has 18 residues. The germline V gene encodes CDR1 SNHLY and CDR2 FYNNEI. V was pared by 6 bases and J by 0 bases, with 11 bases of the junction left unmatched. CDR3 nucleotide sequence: TGTGCCAGCAGCGACTCGGGACTAGCGGCTTCTAGCACAGATACGCAGTATTTT. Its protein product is CASSDSGLAASSTDTQYF.

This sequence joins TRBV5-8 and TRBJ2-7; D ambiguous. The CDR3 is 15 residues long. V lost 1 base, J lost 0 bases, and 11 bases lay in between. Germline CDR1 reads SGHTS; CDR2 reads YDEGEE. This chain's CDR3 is CASSLPGRSSYEQYF. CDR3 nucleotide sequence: TGTGCCAGCAGCTTGCCAGGCCGAAGCTCCTACGAGCAGTACTTC.

The CDR3 reads CASSRAVDSYEQYF. The CDR3 DNA is TGTGCCAGCAGTCGGGCAGTGGACTCCTACGAGCAGTACTTC. V and J are TRBV6-5 and TRBJ2-7; D not resolved. V gave up 5 bases and J gave up 0 bases, with 11 bases separating them. CDR3 length equals 14 residues. Looked up from germline, CDR1 is MNHEY and CDR2 is SVGAGI.